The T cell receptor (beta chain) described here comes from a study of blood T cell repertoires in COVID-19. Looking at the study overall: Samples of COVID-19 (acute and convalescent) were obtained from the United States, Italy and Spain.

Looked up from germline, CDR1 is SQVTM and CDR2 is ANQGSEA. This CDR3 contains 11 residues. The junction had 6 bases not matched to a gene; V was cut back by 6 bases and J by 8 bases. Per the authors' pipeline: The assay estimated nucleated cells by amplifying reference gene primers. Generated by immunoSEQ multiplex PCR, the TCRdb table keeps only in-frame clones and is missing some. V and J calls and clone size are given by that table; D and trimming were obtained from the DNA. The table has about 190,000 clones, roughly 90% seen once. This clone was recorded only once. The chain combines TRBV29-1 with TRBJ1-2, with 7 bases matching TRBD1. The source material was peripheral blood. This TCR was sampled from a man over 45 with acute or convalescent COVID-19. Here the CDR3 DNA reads TGCAGCGTCGAGGACAGGAGAGGCTACACCTTC. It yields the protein CSVEDRRGYTF.